This TCR beta chain comes out of a study of blood T cell repertoires in COVID-19. Germline loops: CDR1 SEHNR, CDR2 FQNEAQ (reference sequence). With 3 bases clipped from V and 4 bases from J, the junction kept 4 bases outside the gene matches. The CDR3 consists of 15 residues. Assay used: immunoSEQ multiplex PCR; TCRdb lists only in-frame clones, some missing. The sample yields around 330,000 clones, roughly nine tenths seen once. In Cohort 3, a recovered donor had either two negative PCRs, clearance, or symptom resolution. The chain employs TRBV7-9 and TRBJ2-3, with 10 bases lining up with TRBD1. What was sequenced was PBMCs or T cells enriched from blood (not recorded which). This sequence originates from a man aged 60 to 69 who had recovered from COVID-19. CDR3 loop: CASSFGTGDSDTQYF. CDR3 sequence (DNA): TGTGCCAGCAGCTTCGGGACAGGGGACTCAGATACGCAGTATTTT.